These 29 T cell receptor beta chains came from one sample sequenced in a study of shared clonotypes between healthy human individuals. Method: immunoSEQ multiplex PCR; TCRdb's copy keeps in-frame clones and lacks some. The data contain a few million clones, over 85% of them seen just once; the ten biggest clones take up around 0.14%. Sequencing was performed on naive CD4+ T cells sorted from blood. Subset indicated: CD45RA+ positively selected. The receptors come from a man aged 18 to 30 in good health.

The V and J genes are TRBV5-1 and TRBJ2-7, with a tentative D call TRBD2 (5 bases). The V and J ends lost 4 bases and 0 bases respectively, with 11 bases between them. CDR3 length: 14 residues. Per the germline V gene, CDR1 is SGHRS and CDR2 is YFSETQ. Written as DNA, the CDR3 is TGCGCCAGCAGCCGAGGACTGGTCTCCTACGAGCAGTACTTC. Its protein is CASSRGLVSYEQYF.

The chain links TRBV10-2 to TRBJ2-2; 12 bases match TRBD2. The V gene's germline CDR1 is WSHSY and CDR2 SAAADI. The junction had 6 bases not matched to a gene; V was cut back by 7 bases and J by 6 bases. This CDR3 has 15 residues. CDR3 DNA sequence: TGCGCCAGCACCCGACTAGCGGGAGCCCCCGGGGAGCTGTTTTTT. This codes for CASTRLAGAPGELFF.

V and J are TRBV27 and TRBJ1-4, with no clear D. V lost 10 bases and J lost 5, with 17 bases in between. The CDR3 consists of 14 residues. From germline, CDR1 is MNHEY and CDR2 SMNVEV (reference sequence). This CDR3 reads CATRSGSWNEKLFF. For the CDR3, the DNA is TGTGCCACTCGGTCGGGCAGCTGGAATGAAAAACTGTTTTTT.

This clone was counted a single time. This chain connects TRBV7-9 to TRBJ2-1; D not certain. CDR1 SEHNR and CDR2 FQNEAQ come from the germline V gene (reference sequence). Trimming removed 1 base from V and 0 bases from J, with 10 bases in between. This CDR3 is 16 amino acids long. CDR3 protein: CASSLGRVSSYNEQFF. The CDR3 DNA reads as TGTGCCAGCAGCTTAGGAAGGGTGAGCTCCTACAATGAGCAGTTCTTC. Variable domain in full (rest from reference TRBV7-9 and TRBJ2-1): DTGVSQNPRHKITKRGQNVTFRCDPISEHNRLYWYRQTLGQGPEFLTYFQNEAQLEKSRLLSDRFSAERPKGSFSTLEIQRTEQGDSAMYLCASSLGRVSSYNEQFFGPGTRLTVL.

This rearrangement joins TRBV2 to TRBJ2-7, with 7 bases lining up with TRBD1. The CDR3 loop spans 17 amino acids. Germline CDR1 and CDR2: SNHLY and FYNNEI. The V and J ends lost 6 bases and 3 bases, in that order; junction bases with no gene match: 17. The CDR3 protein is CASSRTTSGTAFYEQYF. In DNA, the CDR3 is TGTGCCAGCAGCCGTACAACCTCCGGGACAGCCTTCTACGAGCAGTACTTC.

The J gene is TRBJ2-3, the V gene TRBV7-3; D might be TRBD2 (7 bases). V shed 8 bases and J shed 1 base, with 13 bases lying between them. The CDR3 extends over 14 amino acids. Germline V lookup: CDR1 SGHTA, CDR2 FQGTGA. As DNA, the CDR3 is TGTGCCAGCGGGACGGGGGGCGGCACAGATACGCAGTATTTT. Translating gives CASGTGGGTDTQYF.

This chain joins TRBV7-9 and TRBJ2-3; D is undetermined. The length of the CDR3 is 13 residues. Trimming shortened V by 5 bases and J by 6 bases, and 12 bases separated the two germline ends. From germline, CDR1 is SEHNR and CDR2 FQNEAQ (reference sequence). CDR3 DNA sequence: TGTGCCAGCAGCAAAGGGTCGTTGGATACGCAGTATTTT. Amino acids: CASSKGSLDTQYF.

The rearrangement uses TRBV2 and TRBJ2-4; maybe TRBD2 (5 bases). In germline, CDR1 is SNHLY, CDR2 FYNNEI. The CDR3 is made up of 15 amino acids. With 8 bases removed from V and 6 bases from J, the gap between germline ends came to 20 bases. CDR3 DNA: TGTGCCAGCTTTAGGACCTCGCAAGGGAGAAACATTCAGTACTTC. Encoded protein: CASFRTSQGRNIQYF.

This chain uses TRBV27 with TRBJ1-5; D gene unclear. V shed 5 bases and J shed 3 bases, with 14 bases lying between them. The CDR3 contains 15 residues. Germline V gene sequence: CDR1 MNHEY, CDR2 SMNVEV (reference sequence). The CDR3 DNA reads TGTGCCAGCAGTCCGGATGGCCCTGCCAATCAGCCCCAGCATTTT. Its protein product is CASSPDGPANQPQHF.

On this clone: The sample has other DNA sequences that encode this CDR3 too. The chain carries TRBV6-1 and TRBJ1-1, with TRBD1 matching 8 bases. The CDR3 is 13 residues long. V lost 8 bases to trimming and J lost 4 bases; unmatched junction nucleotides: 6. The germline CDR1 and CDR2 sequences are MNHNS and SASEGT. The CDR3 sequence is CASSTTGGTEAFF. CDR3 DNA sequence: TGTGCCAGCTCTACTACAGGGGGCACTGAAGCTTTCTTT.

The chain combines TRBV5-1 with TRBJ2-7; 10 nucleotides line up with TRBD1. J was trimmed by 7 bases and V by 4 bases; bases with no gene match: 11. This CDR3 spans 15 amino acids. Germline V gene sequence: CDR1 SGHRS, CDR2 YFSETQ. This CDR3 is CASSASGQGSGEQYF. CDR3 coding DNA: TGCGCCAGCAGCGCATCGGGACAGGGGTCGGGGGAGCAGTACTTC. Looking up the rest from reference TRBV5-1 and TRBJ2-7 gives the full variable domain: KAGVTQTPRYLIKTRGQQVTLSCSPISGHRSVSWYQQTPGQGLQFLFEYFSETQRNKGNFPGRFSGRQFSNSRSEMNVSTLELGDSALYLCASSASGQGSGEQYFGPGTRLTVT.

The CDR3 loop is CASSPDGGARGYTF. The CDR3 DNA is TGTGCCAGCAGCCCGGACGGGGGCGCCCGTGGCTACACCTTC. J is TRBJ1-2 and V is TRBV5-4; tentatively, D is TRBD1 (6 bases). The CDR3 consists of 14 residues. The V gene lost 4 bases and the J gene lost 7 bases, with 17 bases spanning the gap. Looked up from germline, CDR1 is SGHNT and CDR2 is YYREEE (reference sequence).

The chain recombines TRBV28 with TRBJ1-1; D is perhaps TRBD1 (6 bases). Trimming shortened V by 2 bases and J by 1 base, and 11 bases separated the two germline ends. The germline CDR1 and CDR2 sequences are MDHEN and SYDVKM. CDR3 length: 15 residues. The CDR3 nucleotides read TGTGCCAGCAGTTTAAGTAGGGGACAGAACACTGAAGCTTTCTTT. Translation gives CASSLSRGQNTEAFF.

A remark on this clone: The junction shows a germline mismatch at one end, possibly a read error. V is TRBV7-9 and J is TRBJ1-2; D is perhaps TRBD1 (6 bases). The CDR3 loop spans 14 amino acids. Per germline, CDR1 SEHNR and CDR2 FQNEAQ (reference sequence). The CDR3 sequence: CVSSPRDNFYGYTF. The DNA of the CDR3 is TGTGTCAGCAGCCCGCGGGACAACTTCTATGGCTACACCTTC. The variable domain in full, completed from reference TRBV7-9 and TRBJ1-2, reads DTGVSQNPRHKITKRGQNVTFRCDPISEHNRLYWYRQTLGQGPEFLTYFQNEAQLEKSRLLSDRFSAERPKGSFSTLEIQRTEQGDSAMYLCVSSPRDNFYGYTFGSGTRLTVV.

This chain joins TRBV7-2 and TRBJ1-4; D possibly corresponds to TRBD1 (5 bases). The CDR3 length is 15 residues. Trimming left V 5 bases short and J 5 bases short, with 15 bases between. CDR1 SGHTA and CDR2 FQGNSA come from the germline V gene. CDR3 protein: CASSKTGTGNEKLFF. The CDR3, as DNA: TGTGCCAGCAGCAAAACCGGGACGGGGAATGAAAAACTGTTTTTT.

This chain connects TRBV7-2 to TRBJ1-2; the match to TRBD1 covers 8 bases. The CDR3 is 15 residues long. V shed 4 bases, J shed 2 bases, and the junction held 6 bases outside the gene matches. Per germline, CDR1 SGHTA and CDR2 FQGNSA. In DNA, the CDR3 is TGTGCCAGCAGCTCGTGGCAGGGGGCGAACTATGGCTACACCTTC. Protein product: CASSSWQGANYGYTF.

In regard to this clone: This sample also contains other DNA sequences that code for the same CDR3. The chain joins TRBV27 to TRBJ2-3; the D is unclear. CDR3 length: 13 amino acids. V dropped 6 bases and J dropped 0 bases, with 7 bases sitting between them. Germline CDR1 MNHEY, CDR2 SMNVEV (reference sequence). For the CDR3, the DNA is TGTGCCAGCAGACGAACTAGCACAGATACGCAGTATTTT. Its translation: CASRRTSTDTQYF.

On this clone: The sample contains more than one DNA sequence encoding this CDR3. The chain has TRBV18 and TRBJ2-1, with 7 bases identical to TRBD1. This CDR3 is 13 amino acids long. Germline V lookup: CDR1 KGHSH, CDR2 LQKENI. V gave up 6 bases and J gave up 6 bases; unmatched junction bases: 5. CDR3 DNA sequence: TGTGCCAGCTCCCCCGGGACAGTCAATGAGCAGTTCTTC. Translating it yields CASSPGTVNEQFF.

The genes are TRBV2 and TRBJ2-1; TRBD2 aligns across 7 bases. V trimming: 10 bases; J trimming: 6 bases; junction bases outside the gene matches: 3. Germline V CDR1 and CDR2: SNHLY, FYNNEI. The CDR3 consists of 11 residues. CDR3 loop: CAIVAGNEQFF. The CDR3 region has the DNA TGTGCCATCGTAGCGGGCAATGAGCAGTTCTTC.

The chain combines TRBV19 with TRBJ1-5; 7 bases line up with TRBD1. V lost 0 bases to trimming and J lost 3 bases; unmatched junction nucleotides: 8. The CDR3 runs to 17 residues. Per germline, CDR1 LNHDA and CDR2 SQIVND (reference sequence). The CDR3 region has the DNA TGTGCCAGTAGTATAGACGCGCCGGGACAGCTCAATCAGCCCCAGCATTTT. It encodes CASSIDAPGQLNQPQHF. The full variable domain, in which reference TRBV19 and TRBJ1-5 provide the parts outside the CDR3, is DGGITQSPKYLFRKEGQNVTLSCEQNLNHDAMYWYRQDPGQGLRLIYYSQIVNDFQKGDIAEGYSVSREKKESFPLTVTSAQKNPTAFYLCASSIDAPGQLNQPQHFGDGTRLSIL.

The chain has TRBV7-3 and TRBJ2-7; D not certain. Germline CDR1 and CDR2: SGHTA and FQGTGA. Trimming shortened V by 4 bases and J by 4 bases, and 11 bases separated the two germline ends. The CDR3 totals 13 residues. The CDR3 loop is CASSSAGDYEQYF. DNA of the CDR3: TGTGCCAGCAGCTCGGCAGGCGATTACGAGCAGTACTTC.

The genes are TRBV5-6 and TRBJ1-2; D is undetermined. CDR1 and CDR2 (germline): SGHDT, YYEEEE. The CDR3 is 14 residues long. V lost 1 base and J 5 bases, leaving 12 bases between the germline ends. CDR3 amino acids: CASSLFPEKYGYTF. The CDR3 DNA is TGTGCCAGCAGCTTGTTCCCGGAGAAATATGGCTACACCTTC.

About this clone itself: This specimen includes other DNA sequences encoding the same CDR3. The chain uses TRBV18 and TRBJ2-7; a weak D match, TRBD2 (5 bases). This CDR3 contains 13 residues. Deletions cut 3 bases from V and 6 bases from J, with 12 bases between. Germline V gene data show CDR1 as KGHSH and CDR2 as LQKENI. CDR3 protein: CASSPLDRGEQYF. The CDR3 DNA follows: TGTGCCAGCTCACCTCTGGACCGGGGCGAGCAGTACTTC.

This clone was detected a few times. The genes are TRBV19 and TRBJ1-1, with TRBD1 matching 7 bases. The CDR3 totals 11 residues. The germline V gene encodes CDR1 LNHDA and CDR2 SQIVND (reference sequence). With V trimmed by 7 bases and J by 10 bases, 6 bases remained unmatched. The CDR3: CASNEGARAFF. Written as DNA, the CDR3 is TGTGCCAGTAACGAGGGGGCGAGAGCTTTCTTT.

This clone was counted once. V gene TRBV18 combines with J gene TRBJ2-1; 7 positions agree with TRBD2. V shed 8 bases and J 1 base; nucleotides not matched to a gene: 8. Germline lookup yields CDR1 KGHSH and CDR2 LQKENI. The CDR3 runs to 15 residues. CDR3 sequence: CASVTSRGSYNEQFF. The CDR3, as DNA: TGTGCCAGCGTTACATCGCGGGGGTCCTACAATGAGCAGTTCTTC. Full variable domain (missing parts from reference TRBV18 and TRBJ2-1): NAGVMQNPRHLVRRRGQEARLRCSPMKGHSHVYWYRQLPEEGLKFMVYLQKENIIDESGMPKERFSAEFPKEGPSILRIQQVVRGDSAAYFCASVTSRGSYNEQFFGPGTRLTVL.

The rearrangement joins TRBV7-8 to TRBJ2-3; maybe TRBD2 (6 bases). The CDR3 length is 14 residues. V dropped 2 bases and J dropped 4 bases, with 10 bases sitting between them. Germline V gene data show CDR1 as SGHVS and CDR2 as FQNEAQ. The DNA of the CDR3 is TGTGCCAGCAGCTTAACCGGGGAGGCAGATACGCAGTATTTT. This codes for CASSLTGEADTQYF.

CDR3 loop: CATSYPGTIQETQYF. The CDR3 DNA reads as TGTGCCACCTCGTACCCCGGGACAATCCAAGAGACCCAGTACTTC. The chain has TRBV2 and TRBJ2-5, with a possible D match to TRBD1 (6 bases). V was clipped by 10 bases and J by 1 base, with 19 bases between them. This CDR3 has 15 amino acids. In germline, CDR1 is SNHLY, CDR2 FYNNEI.

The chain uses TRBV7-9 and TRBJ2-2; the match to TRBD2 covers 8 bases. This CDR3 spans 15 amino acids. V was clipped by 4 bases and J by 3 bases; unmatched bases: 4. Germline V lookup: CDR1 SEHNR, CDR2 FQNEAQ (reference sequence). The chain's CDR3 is CASSSGGPHTGELFF. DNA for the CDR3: TGTGCCAGCAGCTCGGGAGGGCCGCACACCGGGGAGCTGTTTTTT.

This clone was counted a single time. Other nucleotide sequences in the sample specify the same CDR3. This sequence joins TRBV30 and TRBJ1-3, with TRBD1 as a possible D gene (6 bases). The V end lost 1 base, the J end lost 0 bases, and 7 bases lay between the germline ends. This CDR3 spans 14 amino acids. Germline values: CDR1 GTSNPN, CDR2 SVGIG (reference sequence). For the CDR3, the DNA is TGTGCCTGGAGTGAGGGGGGCTCTGGAAACACCATATATTTT. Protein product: CAWSEGGSGNTIYF.